This T cell receptor (beta chain) stems from a study of T cells after yellow fever vaccination. The overall study: Preparation of fractions with low cell numbers was performed using SMART-Seq v4 Ultra Low Input.

This clonotype was observed at least ten times. Its specificity is unknown. General study findings and limits: Clonotypes found in both CD4 and CD8 compartments made up a small share. The booster saw the reappearance of most primary-vaccination clones (approximately 96% CD4, 80% to 90% CD8).

Germline V gene lookup returns CDR1 MNHEY and CDR2 SVGEGT. The CDR3 runs 14 residues. Trimming took off 0 bases at V and 5 bases at J, with 8 bases between the two ends. Synthesis of TCR cDNA relied on 5'RACE template switching, which attached a universal primer site and UMIs. TCRdb re-analysed the 5' RACE reads in MiXCR, keeping a single row per CDR3 protein. The data hold approximately 300,000 distinct CDR3 sequences, with roughly 10% observed a single time. Sequencing was performed on CD4+ T cells sorted from PBMCs, taken 45 days after the yellow fever booster vaccination. The chain is built from TRBV6-2 or TRBV6-3 and TRBJ2-1; D tentatively reads TRBD1 or TRBD2 (5 bases each). The clonotype originates from a man in his late teens or twenties who received the YFV17D yellow fever vaccine. The CDR3 loop is CASSYSGPNNEQFF. DNA of the CDR3: TGTGCCAGCAGTTACTCGGGACCCAACAATGAGCAGTTCTTC.